This is a list of T cell receptor beta chains from one sample in a study of regulatory T cells in long-lasting Graves disease. TCRdb re-called the multiplex PCR reads through MiXCR, storing one row per CDR3 protein. The data hold about 430,000 distinct CDR3 sequences, with around 20% observed a single time. Sample: peripheral blood mononuclear cells (PBMCs), taken when the disease was refractory, from a patient treated with antithyroid drugs. The receptors were gathered from a female donor with Graves disease. Both conserved end residues are part of each CDR3. The D gene is left open where the match is weak. Size values are once, few and many counts, or a class for expanded clones, and some rows have none.

j_call | clone_size | d_call | v_call | cdr3_nt | cdr3_aa
TRBJ1-1 | once | TRBD1 | TRBV29-1 | TGCAGCGTCGCATTACAGGGGCAGGGCACTGAAGCTTTCTTT | CSVALQGQGTEAFF
TRBJ1-1 | few | TRBD1 | TRBV19 | TGTGCCAGTAGTTCAGGGGGGGTAAGGTGGAACACTGAAGCTTTCTTT | CASSSGGVRWNTEAFF
TRBJ2-1 | . | TRBD2 | TRBV4-1 | TGCGCCAGCAGCCAAGGTCAACTAGCGGTTTACAATGAGCAGTTCTTC | CASSQGQLAVYNEQFF
TRBJ2-5 | . | TRBD1 | TRBV7-6 | TGTGCCAGCAGCCCTACAGGGGACCCCCAGAACACCCAGTACTTC | CASSPTGDPQNTQYF
TRBJ2-3 | . | TRBD1 | TRBV24-1 | TGTGCCACCAGTGATTTTGACAGGGGGGAACGCACAGATACGCAGTATTTT | CATSDFDRGERTDTQYF
TRBJ2-2 | . | . | TRBV6-9 | TGTGCCAGCAGTTACTCTCAGGGCGGTACCGGGGAGCTGTTTTTT | CASSYSQGGTGELFF
TRBJ1-6 | . | TRBD1 | TRBV4-1 | TGCGCCAGCAGCCAGGGACAGGGGATCTCCTATAATTCACCCCTCCACTTT | CASSQGQGISYNSPLHF
TRBJ2-5 | many | . | TRBV2 | TGTGCCAGCAGTGAAATTCGAGAGACCCAGTACTTC | CASSEIRETQYF
TRBJ1-2 | many | TRBD1 | TRBV6-1 | TGTGCCGGCACCCGGACAGGGACTAACTATGGCTACACCTTC | CAGTRTGTNYGYTF
TRBJ1-5 | few | TRBD1 | TRBV19 | TGTGCCACTCAAGGGCAGGGGGTATCTTATAGCAATCAGCCCCAGCATTTT | CATQGQGVSYSNQPQHF
TRBJ1-2 | many | . | TRBV3-1 | TGTGCCAGCAGCCAGGTTAACTATGGCTACACCTTC | CASSQVNYGYTF
TRBJ2-7 | few | TRBD2 | TRBV20-1 | TGCAGTGCTCCCGGCCGAGCGGGATCCCACGAGCAGTACTTC | CSAPGRAGSHEQYF
TRBJ1-1 | few | . | TRBV19 | TGTGCCAGTAGTATCGGACCCCATCTTGAAGCTTTCTTT | CASSIGPHLEAFF